The clone carrying this T cell receptor beta chain was counted only a few times. What it binds is not known. These data originate in a study of T cell repertoires in cytomegalovirus infection. Study-level results: HLA-C-restricted CMV clonotypes gave the most frequent clonotype in two of eight donors.

TCRdb used MiXCR to reprocess the reads, holding one entry per CDR3 protein. The table has 300,000 to 400,000 distinct CDR3 sequences, almost 30% seen once; the top ten hold 20%. This CDR3 region has 14 residues. With V trimmed by 5 bases and J by 4 bases, 7 bases remained unmatched. CDR1 and CDR2 from the germline V gene are LNHDA and SQIVND (reference sequence). Sequencing used cultured PBMCs, obtained from culture after CMV antigen stimulation. The V gene is TRBV19, the J gene TRBJ1-2, with 7 bases aligning to TRBD1. This receptor was taken from a human donor in good health (CMV status not recorded). Some clones in this sample may be carry-over from other donors' samples. The CDR3 reads CASSRRGRSYGYTF. CDR3 sequence (DNA): TGTGCCAGTAGTCGGAGGGGGCGCAGCTATGGCTACACCTTC.